The rows below give T cell receptor beta chains drawn from one sample of a study of naive and memory T cell subsets. One entry per CDR3 protein, called by TCRdb with MiXCR from the UMI-ligation and nested PCR reads. There are over 65,000 distinct CDR3 sequences in the sample; over 9% occur only once, and about 1.2% lies in the top ten. Material: naive CD8+ T cells from blood. Receptors originate from a human donor in good health. The CDR3 runs from the conserved cysteine through the conserved F or W. Fields, in order: V gene, clone size, J gene, D gene, CDR3 protein, CDR3 DNA. The D gene is left open where the match is weak. The size of a clone is reported for some rows only, either as once, few or many, or as a class for expanded clones.

v_gene: TRBV20-1
abundance: many
j_gene: TRBJ2-3
d_gene: TRBD2
CDR3aa: CSAYEAGVGRNTQYF
CDR3nt: TGCAGTGCGTACGAAGCGGGAGTTGGAAGGAATACGCAGTATTTT

v_gene: TRBV6-5
abundance: -
j_gene: TRBJ2-1
d_gene: -
CDR3aa: CASSYSGGGAEEQFF
CDR3nt: TGTGCCAGCAGTTACAGCGGCGGCGGGGCGGAGGAGCAGTTCTTC

v_gene: TRBV29-1
abundance: many
j_gene: TRBJ1-1
d_gene: -
CDR3aa: CSVEGWRGTEAFF
CDR3nt: TGCAGCGTTGAGGGGTGGCGCGGCACTGAAGCTTTCTTT

v_gene: TRBV5-6
abundance: many
j_gene: TRBJ2-7
d_gene: -
CDR3aa: CASNDGGAYEQYF
CDR3nt: TGTGCCAGCAACGACGGAGGGGCCTACGAGCAGTACTTC

v_gene: TRBV29-1
abundance: -
j_gene: TRBJ2-1
d_gene: TRBD2
CDR3aa: CSVEDGTSRYEQFF
CDR3nt: TGCAGCGTTGAAGATGGGACTAGTCGATATGAGCAGTTCTTC

v_gene: TRBV20-1
abundance: -
j_gene: TRBJ2-3
d_gene: -
CDR3aa: CSARDPASESTDTQYF
CDR3nt: TGCAGTGCTAGAGATCCGGCTAGCGAGAGCACAGATACGCAGTATTTT

v_gene: TRBV7-9
abundance: few
j_gene: TRBJ2-2
d_gene: -
CDR3aa: CASSSSGGELFF
CDR3nt: TGTGCCAGCAGCTCCTCGGGCGGGGAGCTGTTTTTT

v_gene: TRBV6-2/TRBV6-3
abundance: many
j_gene: TRBJ2-2
d_gene: -
CDR3aa: CASSYSTTGELFF
CDR3nt: TGTGCCAGCAGTTACTCGACCACCGGGGAGCTGTTTTTT

v_gene: TRBV2
abundance: many
j_gene: TRBJ1-1
d_gene: TRBD1
CDR3aa: CASSDTDRGRWTEAFF
CDR3nt: TGTGCCAGCAGCGACACCGACAGGGGGCGTTGGACTGAAGCTTTCTTT

v_gene: TRBV29-1
abundance: many
j_gene: TRBJ2-3
d_gene: -
CDR3aa: CSVDMGSSRTDTQYF
CDR3nt: TGCAGCGTTGATATGGGGTCGAGTAGGACAGATACGCAGTATTTT

v_gene: TRBV12-3/TRBV12-4
abundance: -
j_gene: TRBJ2-6
d_gene: -
CDR3aa: CASSALQGESFPGANVLTF
CDR3nt: TGTGCCAGCAGTGCCCTGCAGGGAGAATCTTTCCCTGGGGCCAACGTCCTGACTTTC

v_gene: TRBV7-3
abundance: -
j_gene: TRBJ2-3
d_gene: -
CDR3aa: CASSTEPGPPDTQYF
CDR3nt: TGTGCCAGCAGCACCGAACCCGGGCCCCCAGATACGCAGTATTTT

v_gene: TRBV4-1
abundance: many
j_gene: TRBJ2-5
d_gene: -
CDR3aa: CASSQAGPKETQYF
CDR3nt: TGCGCCAGCAGCCAAGCCGGGCCCAAAGAGACCCAGTACTTC

v_gene: TRBV4-1
abundance: -
j_gene: TRBJ1-2
d_gene: TRBD1
CDR3aa: CASSYLDRGGLPDF
CDR3nt: TGCGCCAGCAGCTACTTGGACAGGGGTGGGCTTCCGGACTTC

v_gene: TRBV4-1
abundance: -
j_gene: TRBJ2-7
d_gene: -
CDR3aa: CASMAGDEQYF
CDR3nt: TGCGCCAGCATGGCAGGCGACGAGCAGTACTTC

v_gene: TRBV27
abundance: many
j_gene: TRBJ2-1
d_gene: TRBD2
CDR3aa: CASSWTSGIYNEQFF
CDR3nt: TGTGCCAGCAGTTGGACTAGCGGGATCTACAATGAGCAGTTCTTC

v_gene: TRBV20-1
abundance: few
j_gene: TRBJ2-7
d_gene: -
CDR3aa: CSARDESFYEQYF
CDR3nt: TGCAGTGCTAGAGATGAAAGTTTTTACGAGCAGTACTTC

v_gene: TRBV14
abundance: -
j_gene: TRBJ2-5
d_gene: -
CDR3aa: CASSSGTEQETQYF
CDR3nt: TGTGCCAGCAGCTCCGGGACGGAACAAGAGACCCAGTACTTC

v_gene: TRBV15
abundance: -
j_gene: TRBJ1-5
d_gene: TRBD1
CDR3aa: CATSSSDRGDSNQPQHF
CDR3nt: TGTGCCACCAGCAGCTCGGACAGGGGAGATAGCAATCAGCCCCAGCATTTT

v_gene: TRBV16
abundance: -
j_gene: TRBJ2-1
d_gene: TRBD1
CDR3aa: CASSRYPPGQGDKEQFF
CDR3nt: TGTGCCAGCAGCCGATACCCTCCGGGACAGGGTGACAAAGAGCAGTTCTTC

v_gene: TRBV29-1
abundance: -
j_gene: TRBJ2-7
d_gene: TRBD2
CDR3aa: CSAVGGLSYEQYF
CDR3nt: TGCAGCGCAGTCGGGGGGTTATCCTACGAGCAGTACTTC

v_gene: TRBV29-1
abundance: many
j_gene: TRBJ2-3
d_gene: TRBD2
CDR3aa: CSAWGGNTDTQYF
CDR3nt: TGCAGCGCCTGGGGGGGGAACACAGATACGCAGTATTTT

v_gene: TRBV11-2
abundance: many
j_gene: TRBJ2-1
d_gene: TRBD2
CDR3aa: CASSLIVAGYNEQFF
CDR3nt: TGTGCCAGCAGCTTAATCGTAGCGGGGTACAATGAGCAGTTCTTC

v_gene: TRBV5-1
abundance: -
j_gene: TRBJ2-2
d_gene: -
CDR3aa: CASSVSGELFF
CDR3nt: TGCGCCAGCAGCGTCTCCGGGGAGCTGTTTTTT

v_gene: TRBV27
abundance: few
j_gene: TRBJ2-7
d_gene: TRBD1
CDR3aa: CASSFGTGTYEQYF
CDR3nt: TGTGCCAGCAGTTTTGGGACAGGGACCTACGAGCAGTACTTC

v_gene: TRBV5-1
abundance: many
j_gene: TRBJ2-3
d_gene: -
CDR3aa: CASQQGPDTQYF
CDR3nt: TGCGCCAGTCAACAGGGACCAGATACGCAGTATTTT